The following is a T cell receptor (beta chain) sequence with its context. Trimming stripped 2 bases from V and 5 bases from J, with 10 bases between. Germline CDR1 MDHEN, CDR2 SYDVKM. The CDR3 covers 14 residues. The data derive from a study of blood T cell repertoires in COVID-19. Across the study: The United States, Italy and Spain provided the acute and convalescent COVID-19 samples. T cells, B-cell-depleted T cells, or PBMCs supplied cDNA or gDNA.

In the study's own analysis: How many nucleated cells were present was estimated from reference gene primer amplification. Sequenced by immunoSEQ multiplex PCR; TCRdb stores in-frame clones only, minus some. The V and J calls and clone size were taken over from that table, and D and trimming were inferred from the DNA. This sample yields 120,000 or so clones, of which roughly 80% are seen a single time; 20% to 25% belongs to the top ten. Sequencing input: peripheral blood. V gene TRBV28 combines with J gene TRBJ1-5; D may be TRBD1 (5 bases). The clonotype was recovered from a human donor in a cohort sampled during active COVID-19. The CDR3 nucleotides read TGTGCCAGCAGTTTACCTACAGGCTATCAGCCCCAGCATTTT. The encoded protein is CASSLPTGYQPQHF.